Listed here are 10 T cell receptor beta chains from one sample, sequenced in a study of blood T cell repertoires in COVID-19. TCRdb's table, derived via immunoSEQ multiplex PCR, lists solely in-frame clones and lacks some. This sample has about 64,000 clones; 65% to 80% occur once, and the top ten carry nearly 10%. Sequences were obtained from peripheral blood. The receptors stem from a human donor in a cohort sampled during active COVID-19.

This rearrangement joins TRBV6-1 to TRBJ2-7, with D possibly matching TRBD1 (6 bases). The germline V gene encodes CDR1 MNHNS and CDR2 SASEGT. Trimming removed 1 base at V and 3 bases at J, with 19 bases between. CDR3 size: 17 residues. This CDR3 reads CASSEGGGRFIFYEQYF. CDR3 nucleotides: TGTGCCAGCAGTGAAGGTGGGGGCAGATTTATATTCTACGAGCAGTACTTC.

The chain recombines TRBV28 with TRBJ2-3, with D maybe TRBD2 (6 bases). The length of the CDR3 is 13 residues. Germline V gene data show CDR1 as MDHEN and CDR2 as SYDVKM. V was cut by 2 bases and J by 5 bases, with 8 bases left in between. DNA for the CDR3: TGTGCCAGCAGTTTAACTAGCCTAGATACGCAGTATTTT. It specifies CASSLTSLDTQYF.

The rearrangement uses TRBV7-2 and TRBJ2-7, with 9 bases lining up with TRBD2. This CDR3 region has 14 residues. Trimming took 6 bases from V and 0 from J; bases not matched to a gene: 3. In germline, CDR1 is SGHTA, CDR2 FQGNSA. The CDR3 reads CASSLSGSSYEQYF. The CDR3 region has the DNA TGTGCCAGCAGTCTTAGCGGGAGCTCCTACGAGCAGTACTTC.

There are a few counts of this clone. This rearrangement joins TRBV19 to TRBJ2-5; 7 positions agree with TRBD1. Germline CDR1 and CDR2: LNHDA and SQIVND (reference sequence). The CDR3 length is 14 residues. The J segment lost 9 bases and the V segment lost 9 bases, leaving 16 bases of the junction unmatched. CDR3 sequence reads: CAREDRDSKLAQYF. The CDR3 region has the DNA TGTGCCAGGGAGGACCGGGACAGTAAGTTGGCCCAGTACTTC.

As regards this clone: Mismatch with germline at one junction end may stem from a read error. This chain joins TRBV13 and TRBJ2-7; D may be TRBD2 (5 bases). Germline CDR1 reads PRHDT; CDR2 reads FYEKMQ (reference sequence). The length of the CDR3 is 15 residues. The CDR3 sequence is CASSLGSAGRMFLNF. The CDR3 nucleotides read TGTGCCAGCAGCTTAGGGTCGGCGGGCAGAATGTTCCTCAACTTC.

This clone was detected only a few times. The chain carries TRBV3-1 (or the pseudogene TRBV3-2) and TRBJ2-7; D possibly corresponds to TRBD1 (5 bases). The V end lost 0 bases, the J end lost 1 base, and 7 bases lay between the germline ends. Germline-derived CDR1 and CDR2 are LGHDT and YNNKEL (reference sequence). There are 14 residues in the CDR3. In DNA, the CDR3 is TGTGCCAGCAGCCAAGAAGGGGTTTCCTACGAGCAGTACTTC. Translation: CASSQEGVSYEQYF.

The chain links TRBV6-2 or TRBV6-3 to TRBJ2-3, with TRBD2 matching 7 bases. The CDR3 has 15 amino acids. Trimming cost V 2 bases and J 3 bases; bases outside gene matches: 5. Germline V gene lookup returns CDR1 MNHEY and CDR2 SVGEGT. Here the CDR3 DNA reads TGTGCCAGCAGTTACACGGGAGGAAGGACAGATACGCAGTATTTT. This codes for CASSYTGGRTDTQYF.

The chain uses TRBV7-9 and TRBJ2-5; the D gene is possibly TRBD2 (7 bases). Germline values: CDR1 SEHNR, CDR2 FQNEAQ (reference sequence). This CDR3 comprises 16 residues. The germline V and J ends were trimmed by 5 bases and 4 bases, with 20 bases remaining between them. Here the CDR3 reads CASSPGGAARGETQYF. The DNA of the CDR3 is TGTGCCAGCAGCCCTGGGGGGGCGGCAAGGGGAGAGACCCAGTACTTC. Based on the CDR3 plus reference TRBV7-9 and TRBJ2-5, the full variable domain is DTGVSQNPRHKITKRGQNVTFRCDPISEHNRLYWYRQTLGQGPEFLTYFQNEAQLEKSRLLSDRFSAERPKGSFSTLEIQRTEQGDSAMYLCASSPGGAARGETQYFGPGTRLLVL.

The V gene is TRBV5-4, the J gene TRBJ2-3, with D possibly TRBD1 on 6 matching bases. The CDR3 is made up of 13 amino acids. Trimming stripped 2 bases from V and 4 bases from J, with 8 bases between. Germline V gene data show CDR1 as SGHNT and CDR2 as YYREEE (reference sequence). The chain's CDR3 is CASSLTGSDTQYF. The CDR3 nucleotides read TGTGCCAGCAGCTTAACAGGGTCAGATACGCAGTATTTT.

Comments on this clone: One end of the junction varies from germline; a read error may be responsible. The chain links TRBV16 to TRBJ2-7; 9 nucleotides match TRBD1. The CDR3 is made up of 13 amino acids. Per germline, CDR1 KGHSY and CDR2 FQNENV. CDR3 loop: CASSQSDRGMGHF. The DNA for the CDR3 is TGTGCCAGCAGCCAATCCGACAGGGGGATGGGGCACTTC.